This paragraph covers one T cell receptor (beta chain) sequence. Its antigen is not known. This sample was taken from a study of PD-1 blockade in classical Hodgkin lymphoma. Overall study results and limits: Complete responders' baseline diversity resembled that of newly diagnosed patients. Nivolumab initiated under 1 year post-ASCT led to patient exclusion.

Libraries were prepared by immunoSEQ multiplex PCR; TCRdb keeps only in-frame clonotypes and omits some of them. The sample has about 23,000 clones, around 80% seen once; the top ten hold 15% to 20%. Autologous stem cell transplantation was followed by relapse in every patient, and brentuximab vedotin exposure varied. Trimming took 2 bases from V and 4 from J, leaving 13 bases between them. Germline V lookup: CDR1 KGHSH, CDR2 LQKENI. The CDR3 runs 15 residues. The sample was peripheral blood mononuclear cells (PBMCs), taken before the second cycle of nivolumab. The chain joins TRBV18 to TRBJ2-3; D perhaps matches TRBD2 (6 bases). This clonotype was sampled from a human donor with classical Hodgkin lymphoma. CDR3 residues: CASSPTRGFADTQYF. The CDR3 DNA follows: TGTGCCAGCTCACCAACTCGGGGGTTTGCAGATACGCAGTATTTT.